Following are 29 T cell receptor beta chains from one sample sequenced in a study of T cell responses to AZD1222 COVID-19 vaccine. The data were produced by immunoSEQ multiplex PCR, yet TCRdb's version contains in-frame clones alone and is incomplete. This sample has around 140,000 clones, with approximately 92% found just once. This material consisted of peripheral blood, taken on day 0 of AZD1222 vaccination. Receptor source: an adult in good health.

The chain has TRBV24-1 and TRBJ2-1, with D uncertain. Trimming pared 1 base from V and 7 bases from J, leaving 7 bases between. There are 13 residues in the CDR3. Germline lookup yields CDR1 KGHDR and CDR2 SFDVKD. As DNA, the CDR3 is TGTGCCACCAGTGATTTTTTCGGGAATGAGCAGTTCTTC. This encodes CATSDFFGNEQFF.

The chain joins TRBV19 to TRBJ1-5, with a tentative D call TRBD1 (6 bases). Germline V gene sequence: CDR1 LNHDA, CDR2 SQIVND (reference sequence). The CDR3 is made up of 14 amino acids. V lost 3 bases to trimming and J lost 6 bases, with 12 bases between them. The CDR3 spells CASSIWGPGQPQHF. CDR3 in DNA: TGTGCCAGTAGTATTTGGGGGCCTGGTCAGCCCCAGCATTTT.

The chain links TRBV5-4 to TRBJ1-1, with D unclear. Germline CDR1 reads SGHNT; CDR2 reads YYREEE (reference sequence). The V end lost 5 bases, the J end lost 0 bases, and 8 bases lay between the germline ends. The CDR3 consists of 13 residues. The DNA for the CDR3 is TGTGCCAGCAGTCGCGACGTGAACACTGAAGCTTTCTTT. Translated: CASSRDVNTEAFF.

The gene calls are TRBV7-6 and TRBJ2-5, with D perhaps TRBD2 (6 bases). The germline gives CDR1 SGHVS, CDR2 FNYEAQ. V lost 1 base to trimming and J lost 2 bases, with 11 bases between them. This CDR3 is built from 15 residues. The CDR3 DNA follows: TGTGCCAGCAGCTTAGTCGGGACTGTACAAGAGACCCAGTACTTC. Its protein product is CASSLVGTVQETQYF.

This CDR3 reads CASSSSQGNTEAFF. CDR3 nucleotides: TGTGCCAGCAGTTCGTCACAGGGGAACACTGAAGCTTTCTTT. The V and J genes are TRBV6-5 and TRBJ1-1; perhaps TRBD1 as D (6 bases). The CDR3 runs 14 residues. V lost 4 bases and J 1 base, leaving 10 bases between the germline ends. CDR1 is MNHEY, CDR2 SVGAGI, per germline.

The chain joins TRBV10-3 to TRBJ2-7; D remains unclear. V was shortened by 6 bases and J by 0 bases, with 12 bases between the two germline ends. The CDR3 is 14 amino acids. Germline V gene lookup returns CDR1 ENHRY and CDR2 SYGVKD. CDR3 region: CAISSGVNSYEQYF. In nucleotides, the CDR3 is TGTGCCATCAGCAGTGGGGTTAACTCCTACGAGCAGTACTTC.

The chain carries TRBV28 and TRBJ1-1; a weak D match, TRBD1 (5 bases). This CDR3 comprises 14 residues. The germline V and J ends were trimmed by 5 bases and 2 bases, with 12 bases remaining between them. The germline V gene encodes CDR1 MDHEN and CDR2 SYDVKM. This CDR3 reads CASSEQVRNTEAFF. CDR3 nucleotide sequence: TGTGCCAGCAGTGAACAGGTCAGAAACACTGAAGCTTTCTTT. Drawing the rest from reference TRBV28 and TRBJ1-1, the complete variable domain is DVKVTQSSRYLVKRTGEKVFLECVQDMDHENMFWYRQDPGLGLRLIYFSYDVKMKEKGDIPEGYSVSREKKERFSLILESASTNQTSMYLCASSEQVRNTEAFFGQGTRLTVV.

This chain uses TRBV7-3 with TRBJ1-2, with 9 bases lining up with TRBD1. The CDR3 is 16 residues long. With V trimmed by 5 bases and J by 6 bases, 13 bases remained unmatched. From germline, CDR1 is SGHTA and CDR2 FQGTGA. CDR3 region: CASSPGTGNFENGYTF. The CDR3 DNA is TGTGCCAGCAGCCCCGGGACAGGGAATTTCGAGAATGGCTACACCTTC. The full variable domain, rest sourced from reference TRBV7-3 and TRBJ1-2, is GAGVSQTPSNKVTEKGKYVELRCDPISGHTALYWYRQSLGQGPEFLIYFQGTGAADDSGLPNDRFFAVRPEGSVSTLKIQRTERGDSAVYLCASSPGTGNFENGYTFGSGTRLTVV.

This clone occurred once. This chain joins TRBV28 and TRBJ1-5; 7 nucleotides line up with TRBD1. The CDR3 runs to 15 residues. V shed 9 bases, J shed 4 bases, and the junction held 12 bases outside the gene matches. Germline values: CDR1 MDHEN, CDR2 SYDVKM. The CDR3 reads CASSPGQARNQPQHF. Here the CDR3 DNA reads TGTGCCAGTTCACCCGGACAGGCCCGAAATCAGCCCCAGCATTTT.

The chain recombines TRBV18 with TRBJ1-1; a possible D gene is TRBD1 (6 bases). From germline, CDR1 is KGHSH and CDR2 LQKENI. There are 13 residues in the CDR3. Deletions cut 4 bases from V and 3 bases from J, with 9 bases between. This chain's CDR3 is CASSLWTDTEAFF. CDR3 DNA: TGTGCCAGCTCACTGTGGACAGACACTGAAGCTTTCTTT.

This chain uses TRBV28 with TRBJ1-2, with D hard to call. Germline V gene data show CDR1 as MDHEN and CDR2 as SYDVKM. Trimming took off 8 bases at V and 4 bases at J, with 14 bases between the two ends. The CDR3 sequence is 13 residues long. The CDR3 DNA reads as TGTGCCAGCTGGAGAGGGATGGGCTATGGCTACACCTTC. This gives the protein CASWRGMGYGYTF.

As to this clone: At one of its ends the junction is not consistent with the germline gene, which may arise from a read error. V and J are TRBV5-6 and TRBJ1-6; 7 bases match TRBD1. The CDR3 totals 15 residues. Germline-derived CDR1 and CDR2 are SGHDT and YYEEEE. DNA for the CDR3: TGTGCCAGCAGTTTGGGGGACAGAGAGTATTCACCCCTCCACTTT. As protein: CASSLGDREYSPLHF.

The V gene is TRBV5-8, the J gene TRBJ1-3; no clear D gene. The CDR3 consists of 15 residues. V was trimmed by 1 base and J by 0 bases, leaving 8 bases between them. Germline assignment: CDR1 SGHTS and CDR2 YDEGEE. DNA of the CDR3: TGTGCCAGCAGCTTGAGTGCTTTCTCTGGAAACACCATATATTTT. Translation: CASSLSAFSGNTIYF.

The gene calls are TRBV7-8 and TRBJ1-2, with unresolved D. Germline V gene data show CDR1 as SGHVS and CDR2 as FQNEAQ. The V and J ends lost 4 bases and 4 bases respectively, with 10 bases between them. This CDR3 spans 13 amino acids. CDR3: CASSSQSSYGYTF. As DNA, the CDR3 is TGTGCCAGCAGCTCGCAGTCTTCCTATGGCTACACCTTC.

This clone was recorded at least ten times. The V gene is TRBV25-1, the J gene TRBJ2-3; 7 positions match TRBD1. CDR3 length equals 14 residues. In germline, CDR1 is MGHDK, CDR2 SYGVNS. The J segment lost 2 bases and the V segment lost 7 bases, leaving 6 bases of the junction unmatched. The CDR3 protein is CASTRQGFTDTQYF. The CDR3 nucleotides are TGTGCCAGCACTAGACAGGGATTCACAGATACGCAGTATTTT.

Note on this clone: Other DNA sequences in this sample translate to the same CDR3. The chain couples TRBV9 to TRBJ2-5; TRBD2 aligns across 9 bases. CDR1 and CDR2 (germline): SGDLS, YYNGEE. The CDR3 consists of 14 residues. Trimming cost V 0 bases and J 4 bases; bases outside gene matches: 1. DNA of the CDR3: TGTGCCAGCAGCGTAGCTAGCGGGGTAGAGACCCAGTACTTC. Translation gives CASSVASGVETQYF.

A remark on this clone: A junction end diverges from the germline sequence, so it may reflect a read error. V gene TRBV6-5 combines with J gene TRBJ1-4; D unresolved. This CDR3 comprises 16 residues. CDR1 and CDR2 (germline): MNHEY, SVGAGI. The CDR3 region is CASSYSGLPANEKLFF. CDR3 DNA sequence: TGTGCCAGCAGTTACTCAGGGCTTCCCGCTAACGAAAAACTGTTTTTT.

The chain has TRBV30 and TRBJ1-5; tentative D call: TRBD1 (5 bases). Looked up from germline, CDR1 is GTSNPN and CDR2 is SVGIG (reference sequence). Between the trimmed V and J ends, which lost 1 base and 6 bases, there was a span of 10 bases. CDR3 length equals 13 residues. CDR3 sequence reads: CAWSGGFGQPQHF. In nucleotides, the CDR3 is TGTGCCTGGAGTGGGGGGTTTGGTCAGCCCCAGCATTTT.

This clone was seen a handful of times. The chain employs TRBV28 and TRBJ1-1; possibly TRBD1 for D (6 bases). Germline V lookup: CDR1 MDHEN, CDR2 SYDVKM. Trimming removed 7 bases at V and 10 bases at J, with 19 bases between. The CDR3 length is 13 residues. Here the CDR3 reads CASNLQGAGGAFF. CDR3 nucleotide sequence: TGTGCCAGCAACCTACAGGGAGCTGGGGGAGCTTTCTTT.

J is TRBJ1-1 and V is TRBV5-1; TRBD1 is a possible D gene (5 bases). Germline V gene lookup returns CDR1 SGHRS and CDR2 YFSETQ. This CDR3 is 13 amino acids long. V was shortened by 0 bases and J by 8 bases, with 11 bases between the two germline ends. CDR3 protein: CASSLDGTKEAFF. DNA of the CDR3: TGCGCCAGCAGCTTGGACGGGACGAAGGAAGCTTTCTTT. The full variable domain, rest sourced from reference TRBV5-1 and TRBJ1-1, is KAGVTQTPRYLIKTRGQQVTLSCSPISGHRSVSWYQQTPGQGLQFLFEYFSETQRNKGNFPGRFSGRQFSNSRSEMNVSTLELGDSALYLCASSLDGTKEAFFGQGTRLTVV.

This rearrangement joins TRBV5-8 to TRBJ2-7; D is possibly TRBD2 (6 bases). The ends were cut back, 5 bases at V and 3 bases at J, with 15 bases in the middle. Germline CDR1 reads SGHTS; CDR2 reads YDEGEE. The CDR3 is made up of 14 amino acids. In nucleotides, the CDR3 is TGTGCCAGCAGGCCAACCGGGACTGGCTACGAGCAGTACTTC. Its protein is CASRPTGTGYEQYF. Full variable domain (remainder filled in from reference TRBV5-8 and TRBJ2-7): EAGVTQSPTHLIKTRGQQATLRCSPISGHTSVYWYQQALGLGLQFLLWYDEGEERNRGNFPPRFSGRQFPNYSSELNVNALELEDSALYLCASRPTGTGYEQYFGPGTRLTVT.

The chain has TRBV7-8 and TRBJ2-3, with TRBD1 identical over 7 bases. Germline CDR1 and CDR2: SGHVS and FQNEAQ. The CDR3 is 14 amino acids. V lost 6 bases to trimming and J lost 7 bases; unmatched junction nucleotides: 10. The CDR3 DNA is TGTGCCAGCAGATCACGGGACAGTGCGAATACGCAGTATTTT. It is translated as CASRSRDSANTQYF.

In nucleotides, the CDR3 is TGTGCCATCAGTGCAGGGACACCGTACGAGCAGTACTTC. It yields the protein CAISAGTPYEQYF. The V gene is TRBV10-3, the J gene TRBJ2-7, with D tentatively TRBD1 (6 bases). V gave up 4 bases and J gave up 4 bases, with 11 bases separating them. The length of the CDR3 is 13 residues. Germline CDR1 and CDR2: ENHRY and SYGVKD.

This clone came up a few times. The V gene is TRBV2, the J gene TRBJ1-1; the D gene is possibly TRBD1 (5 bases). The germline V gene has CDR1 SNHLY and CDR2 FYNNEI. The CDR3 consists of 16 residues. The V end lost 5 bases, the J end lost 0 bases, and 16 bases lay between the germline ends. CDR3 in DNA: TGTGCCAGCAGTCCCCCGGACATCAGATTGAACACTGAAGCTTTCTTT. This encodes CASSPPDIRLNTEAFF.

This clone is a singleton in its sample. The CDR3 region is CASRQDTGGEKLFF. CDR3 DNA: TGTGCCAGCAGACAAGATACAGGGGGGGAAAAACTGTTTTTT. V gene TRBV5-4 combines with J gene TRBJ1-4; 8 nucleotides line up with TRBD1. The CDR3 has 14 amino acids. V was clipped by 5 bases and J by 8 bases; unmatched bases: 8. Germline CDR1 reads SGHNT; CDR2 reads YYREEE (reference sequence). Together with reference TRBV5-4 and TRBJ1-4, the CDR3 gives the full variable domain: ETGVTQSPTHLIKTRGQQVTLRCSSQSGHNTVSWYQQALGQGPQFIFQYYREEENGRGNFPPRFSGLQFPNYSSELNVNALELDDSALYLCASRQDTGGEKLFFGSGTQLSVL.

The chain recombines TRBV5-4 with TRBJ2-1, with 9 bases lining up with TRBD1. Germline V gene data show CDR1 as SGHNT and CDR2 as YYREEE (reference sequence). The ends lost 3 bases at V and 5 bases at J; junction bases unmatched: 12. CDR3 size: 17 residues. This CDR3 reads CASSSRGGGTGNNEQFF. The CDR3, as DNA: TGTGCCAGCAGCTCCCGAGGAGGGGGGACAGGGAACAATGAGCAGTTCTTC. Based on the CDR3 plus reference TRBV5-4 and TRBJ2-1, the full variable domain is ETGVTQSPTHLIKTRGQQVTLRCSSQSGHNTVSWYQQALGQGPQFIFQYYREEENGRGNFPPRFSGLQFPNYSSELNVNALELDDSALYLCASSSRGGGTGNNEQFFGPGTRLTVL.

J is TRBJ1-4 and V is TRBV11-2; 10 nucleotides align to TRBD1. The V gene's germline CDR1 is SGHAT and CDR2 FQNNGV. Unmatched junction bases numbered 3, after V lost 4 bases and J lost 7 bases. This CDR3 is built from 14 residues. The CDR3 loop is CASSSGTGAEKLFF. DNA of the CDR3: TGTGCCAGCAGCTCCGGGACAGGGGCTGAAAAACTGTTTTTT.

The chain recombines TRBV7-9 with TRBJ1-3; D remains unclear. The V gene's germline CDR1 is SEHNR and CDR2 FQNEAQ (reference sequence). V gave up 2 bases and J gave up 0 bases, with 5 bases separating them. CDR3 size: 14 residues. The CDR3 coding sequence is TGTGCCAGCAGCTTAACAGCCTCTGGAAACACCATATATTTT. As protein: CASSLTASGNTIYF.

The rearrangement uses TRBV13 and TRBJ1-1, with TRBD1 as a possible D gene (5 bases). Germline loops: CDR1 PRHDT, CDR2 FYEKMQ (reference sequence). The germline V and J ends were trimmed by 1 base and 0 bases, with 9 bases remaining between them. The CDR3 extends over 15 amino acids. This CDR3 reads CASSLDPGMNTEAFF. The CDR3 DNA is TGTGCCAGCAGCTTAGATCCAGGGATGAACACTGAAGCTTTCTTT. The full variable domain, completed using reference TRBV13 and TRBJ1-1, is AAGVIQSPRHLIKEKRETATLKCYPIPRHDTVYWYQQGPGQDPQFLISFYEKMQSDKGSIPDRFSAQQFSDYHSELNMSSLELGDSALYFCASSLDPGMNTEAFFGQGTRLTVV.